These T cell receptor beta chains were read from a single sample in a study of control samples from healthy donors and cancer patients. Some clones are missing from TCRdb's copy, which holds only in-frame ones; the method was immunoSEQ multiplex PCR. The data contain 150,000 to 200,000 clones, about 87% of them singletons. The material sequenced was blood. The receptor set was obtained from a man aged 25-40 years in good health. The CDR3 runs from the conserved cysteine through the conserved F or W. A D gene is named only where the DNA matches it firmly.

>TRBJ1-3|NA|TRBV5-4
CASSRREGLIGNTIYF
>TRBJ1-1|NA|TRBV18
CASSPSGTLNTEAFF
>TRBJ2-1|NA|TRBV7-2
CASGLYAGLSYNEQFF
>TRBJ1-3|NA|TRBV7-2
CASSFWAGIGNTIYF
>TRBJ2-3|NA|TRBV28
CASSLIQVISTDTQYF
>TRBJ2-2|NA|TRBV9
CASSVVWSANTGELFF
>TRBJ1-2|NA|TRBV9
CASTLGMYGYTF
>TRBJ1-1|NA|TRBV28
CASSWRTPRDTEAFF
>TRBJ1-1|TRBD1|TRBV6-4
CASRLTGLDTEAFF
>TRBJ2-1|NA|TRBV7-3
CASSLSASPSYNEQFF
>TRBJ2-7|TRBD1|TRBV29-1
CSVGRQGASYEQYF
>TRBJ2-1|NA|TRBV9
CASSLRADYNEQFF
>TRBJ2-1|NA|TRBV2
CASSEKGGGAGGNEQFF
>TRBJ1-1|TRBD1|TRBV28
CASSPQTGLGTEAFF
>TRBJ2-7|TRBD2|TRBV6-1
CASSEWGGSYEQYF
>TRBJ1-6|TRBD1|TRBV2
CASSGPGTGTPLHF
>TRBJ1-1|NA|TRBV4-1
CASSSPVRNTEAFF
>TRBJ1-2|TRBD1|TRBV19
CASSPPDRAREGYTF
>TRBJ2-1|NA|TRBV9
CASSVDISSYNEQFF
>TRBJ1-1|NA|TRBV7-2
CASSKGGTEAFF
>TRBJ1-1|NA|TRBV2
CASSEESGVGTEAFF
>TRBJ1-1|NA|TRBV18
CASSGKRTEAFF
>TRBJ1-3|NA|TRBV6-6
CASSGPRWDTIYF
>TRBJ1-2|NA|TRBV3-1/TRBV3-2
CASSFRSTKDYGYTF
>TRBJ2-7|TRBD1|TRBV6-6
CASSYEGTGAYEQYF
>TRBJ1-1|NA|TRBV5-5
CASSVTAGLAEAFF
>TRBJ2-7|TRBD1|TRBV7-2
CASSLVPGQGAYEQYF
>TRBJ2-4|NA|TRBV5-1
CASSSGERTEPKYF
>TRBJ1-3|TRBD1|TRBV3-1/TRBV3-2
CASSYPGQGGNTIYF
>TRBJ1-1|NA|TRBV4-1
CASSRDLEVGTEAFF
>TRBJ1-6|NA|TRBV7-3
CASSLRGGGKGSPLHF
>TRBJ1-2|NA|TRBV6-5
CASSYRLGGRDYGYTF
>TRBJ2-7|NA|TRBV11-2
CASSLSPYEQYF
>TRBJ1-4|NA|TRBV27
CASSSRRFGNEKLFF
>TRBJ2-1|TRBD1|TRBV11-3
CASSWEGQGYNEQFF
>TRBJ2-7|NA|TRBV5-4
CASSSLTGSYEQYF
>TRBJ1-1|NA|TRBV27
CASSLLSVNTEAFF
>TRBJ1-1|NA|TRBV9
CASSVGSRAAFF
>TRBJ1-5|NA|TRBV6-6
CASSYSRTVLRWPQHF
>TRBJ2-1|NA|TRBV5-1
CASSSSSSYEQFF
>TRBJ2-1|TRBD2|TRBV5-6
CASSFEFFGTSGRQNEQFF
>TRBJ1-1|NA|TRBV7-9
CASSSPVGATAFF
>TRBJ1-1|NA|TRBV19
CASSIVGHTEAFF
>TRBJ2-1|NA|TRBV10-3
CAIRAEGNEQFF
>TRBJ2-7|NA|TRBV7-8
CASSLASKSIGEQYF
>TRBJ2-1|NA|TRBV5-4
CASSLGAREEQFF